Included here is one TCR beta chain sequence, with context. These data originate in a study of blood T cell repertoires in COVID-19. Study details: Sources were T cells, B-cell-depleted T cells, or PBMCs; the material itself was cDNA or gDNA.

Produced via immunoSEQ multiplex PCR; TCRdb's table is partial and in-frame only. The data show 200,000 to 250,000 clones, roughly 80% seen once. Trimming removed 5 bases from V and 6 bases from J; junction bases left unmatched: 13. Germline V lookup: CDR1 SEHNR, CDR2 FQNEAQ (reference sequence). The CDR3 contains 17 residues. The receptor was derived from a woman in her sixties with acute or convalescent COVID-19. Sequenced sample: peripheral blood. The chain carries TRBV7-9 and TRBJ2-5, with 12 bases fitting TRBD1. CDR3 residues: CASSTPAGTGGGKTQYF. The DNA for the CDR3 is TGTGCCAGCAGCACCCCCGCCGGGACAGGGGGCGGAAAGACCCAGTACTTC. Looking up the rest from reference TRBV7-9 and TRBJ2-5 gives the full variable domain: DTGVSQNPRHKITKRGQNVTFRCDPISEHNRLYWYRQTLGQGPEFLTYFQNEAQLEKSRLLSDRFSAERPKGSFSTLEIQRTEQGDSAMYLCASSTPAGTGGGKTQYFGPGTRLLVL.